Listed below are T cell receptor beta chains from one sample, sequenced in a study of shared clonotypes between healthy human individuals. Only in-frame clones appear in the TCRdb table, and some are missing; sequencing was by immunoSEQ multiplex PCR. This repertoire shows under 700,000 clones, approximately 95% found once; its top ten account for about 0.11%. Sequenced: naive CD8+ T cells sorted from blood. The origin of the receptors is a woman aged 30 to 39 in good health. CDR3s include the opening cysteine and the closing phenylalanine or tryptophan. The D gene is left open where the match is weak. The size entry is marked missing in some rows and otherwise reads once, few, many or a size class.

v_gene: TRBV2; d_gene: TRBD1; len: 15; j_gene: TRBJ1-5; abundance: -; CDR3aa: CASSLGGVGNQPQHF; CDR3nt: TGTGCCAGCAGTCTAGGGGGCGTAGGCAATCAGCCCCAGCATTTT
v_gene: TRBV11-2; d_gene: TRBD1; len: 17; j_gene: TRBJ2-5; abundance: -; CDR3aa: CASSLGRSDRGWETQYF; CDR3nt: TGTGCCAGCAGCTTAGGTCGGTCGGACAGGGGATGGGAGACCCAGTACTTC
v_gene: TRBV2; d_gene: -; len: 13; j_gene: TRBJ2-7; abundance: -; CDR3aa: CATQVGPSYEQYF; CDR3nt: TGTGCCACACAAGTCGGGCCCTCCTACGAGCAGTACTTC
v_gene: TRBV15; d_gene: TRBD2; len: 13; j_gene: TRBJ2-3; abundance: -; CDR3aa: CATSSLSGILEYF; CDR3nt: TGTGCCACCAGCTCGCTTAGCGGGATCCTAGAGTATTTT
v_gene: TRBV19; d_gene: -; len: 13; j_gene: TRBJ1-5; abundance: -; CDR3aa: CASSQYSNQPQHF; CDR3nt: TGTGCCAGTAGCCAGTATAGCAATCAGCCCCAGCATTTT
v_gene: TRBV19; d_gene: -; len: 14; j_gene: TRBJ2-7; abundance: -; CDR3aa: CASGKSGILNEQYF; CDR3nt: TGTGCCAGTGGGAAATCAGGGATCCTTAACGAGCAGTACTTC
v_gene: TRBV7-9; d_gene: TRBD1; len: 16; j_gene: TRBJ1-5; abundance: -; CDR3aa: CASSTGAEGGNQPQHF; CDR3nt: TGTGCCAGCAGCACAGGGGCGGAAGGCGGCAATCAGCCCCAGCATTTT
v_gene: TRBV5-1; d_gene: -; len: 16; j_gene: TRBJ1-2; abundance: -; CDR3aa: CASSLADFTTGHGYTF; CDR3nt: TGCGCCAGCAGCTTGGCCGATTTCACGACTGGCCATGGCTACACCTTC
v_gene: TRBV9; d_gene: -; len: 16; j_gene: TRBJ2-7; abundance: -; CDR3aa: CASSAPRTEDHYEQYF; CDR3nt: TGTGCCAGCAGCGCTCCCCGGACAGAGGATCACTACGAGCAGTACTTC
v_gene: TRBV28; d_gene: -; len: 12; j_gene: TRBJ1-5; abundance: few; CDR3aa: CASSWVSQPQHF; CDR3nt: TGTGCCAGCAGTTGGGTCAGTCAGCCCCAGCATTTT
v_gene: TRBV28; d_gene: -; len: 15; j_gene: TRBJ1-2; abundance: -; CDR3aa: CASSPLGGLGYGYTF; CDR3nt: TGTGCCAGCAGTCCCCTTGGAGGGCTGGGCTATGGCTACACCTTC
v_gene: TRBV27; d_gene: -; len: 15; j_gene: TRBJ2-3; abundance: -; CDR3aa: CASSLSTVKFDTQYF; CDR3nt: TGTGCCAGCAGTTTATCCACAGTGAAATTCGATACGCAGTATTTT
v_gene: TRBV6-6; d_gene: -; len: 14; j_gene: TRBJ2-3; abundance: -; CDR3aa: CASSSGFITDTQYF; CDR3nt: TGTGCCAGCAGTTCCGGATTCATTACGGATACGCAGTATTTT
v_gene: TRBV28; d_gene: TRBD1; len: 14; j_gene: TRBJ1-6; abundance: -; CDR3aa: CASRARDRNSPLHF; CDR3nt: TGTGCCAGCAGGGCCAGGGACAGGAATTCACCCCTCCACTTT
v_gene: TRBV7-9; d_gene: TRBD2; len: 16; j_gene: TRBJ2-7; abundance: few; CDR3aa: CASSHDGTSGRYEQYF; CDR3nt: TGTGCCAGCAGCCACGATGGGACTAGCGGACGCTACGAGCAGTACTTC
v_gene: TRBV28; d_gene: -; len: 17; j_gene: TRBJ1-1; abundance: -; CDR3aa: CASTAFGGLLLNTEAFF; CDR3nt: TGTGCCAGCACCGCTTTTGGGGGATTGCTGCTGAACACTGAAGCTTTCTTT
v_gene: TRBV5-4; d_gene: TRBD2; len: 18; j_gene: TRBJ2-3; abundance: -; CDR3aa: CASSLGSREREGTDTQYF; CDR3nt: TGTGCCAGCAGCTTGGGGTCGCGCGAGCGGGAGGGGACAGATACGCAGTATTTT
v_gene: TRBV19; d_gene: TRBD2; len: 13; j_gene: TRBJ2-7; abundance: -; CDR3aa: CASTSIGGGPSYF; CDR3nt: TGTGCCAGTACCAGTATCGGGGGGGGACCTTCGTACTTC
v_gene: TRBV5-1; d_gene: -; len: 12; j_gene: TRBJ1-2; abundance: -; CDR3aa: CASSLVGDGYTF; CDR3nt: TGCGCCAGCAGCTTGGTTGGGGATGGCTACACCTTC
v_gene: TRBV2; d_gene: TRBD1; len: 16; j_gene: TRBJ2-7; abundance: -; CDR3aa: CASSDDRTGALYEQYF; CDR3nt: TGTGCCAGCAGTGATGATAGGACAGGGGCGCTCTACGAGCAGTACTTC
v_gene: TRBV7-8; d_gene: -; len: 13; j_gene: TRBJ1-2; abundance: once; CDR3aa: CASSLDREGGYTF; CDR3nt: TGTGCCAGCAGCTTAGACAGGGAAGGCGGCTACACCTTC
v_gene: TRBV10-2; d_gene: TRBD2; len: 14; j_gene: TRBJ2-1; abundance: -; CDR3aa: CASSTAGAGNEQFF; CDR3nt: TGCGCCAGCAGTACAGCGGGAGCTGGAAATGAGCAGTTCTTC